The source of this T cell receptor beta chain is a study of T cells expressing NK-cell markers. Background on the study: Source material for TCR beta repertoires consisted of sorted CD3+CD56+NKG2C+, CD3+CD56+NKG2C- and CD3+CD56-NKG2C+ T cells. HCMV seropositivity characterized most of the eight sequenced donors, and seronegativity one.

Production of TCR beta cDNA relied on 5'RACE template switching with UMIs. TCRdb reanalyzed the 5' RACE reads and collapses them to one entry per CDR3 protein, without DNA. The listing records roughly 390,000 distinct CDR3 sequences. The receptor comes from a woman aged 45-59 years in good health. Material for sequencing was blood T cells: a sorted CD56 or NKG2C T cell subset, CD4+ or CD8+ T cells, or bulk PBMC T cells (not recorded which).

The CDR3 is CSVGTGGITEAFF. V usage is TRBV29-1 and J usage is TRBJ1-1; TCRdb lists TRBD1, though no DNA is available to test this call. The CDR3 consists of 13 residues. In germline, CDR1 is SQVTM, CDR2 ANQGSEA.